The T cell receptor (beta chain) described here comes from a study of T cell repertoires in cytomegalovirus infection. This clonotype was picked up a small number of times. From the reads, TCRdb called clonotypes with MiXCR, one entry per CDR3 protein. The data show 500,000 to 600,000 distinct CDR3 sequences, 16% seen once. The receptor comes from a human donor in good health (CMV status not recorded). Some clones in this sample may be carry-over from other donors' samples. The source material was CD8+ T cells from PBMCs.

CDR3 sequence: CASSQADRGGQPQHF. CDR3 sequence (DNA): TGCGCCAGCAGCCAAGCGGACAGGGGGGGTCAGCCCCAGCATTTT. The chain recombines TRBV4-1 with TRBJ1-5, with TRBD1 identical over 10 bases. CDR1 MGHRA and CDR2 YSYEKL come from the germline V gene. The junction had 3 bases not matched to a gene; V was cut back by 1 base and J by 6 bases. The CDR3 has 15 residues.